One and the same sample provided the 19 T cell receptor beta chains below, sequenced in a study of cytomegalovirus exposure and HLA in healthy donors. PCR used 60 Vbeta primers and 13 Jbeta primers. The data were produced by immunoSEQ multiplex PCR, yet TCRdb's version contains in-frame clones alone and is incomplete. The top ten hold 3.3% of the sample, which has about 140,000 clones, roughly 75% seen once. Sequenced input: PBMCs. These receptors were taken from a man in his forties in good health and CMV-seronegative.

This rearrangement joins TRBV9 to TRBJ2-1; 9 bases are a match to TRBD2. The germline V gene has CDR1 SGDLS and CDR2 YYNGEE. There are 14 residues in the CDR3. Trimming removed 0 bases from V and 7 bases from J; junction bases left unmatched: 2. The CDR3 spells CASSVEAGGNEQFF. In DNA form, the CDR3 reads TGTGCCAGCAGCGTAGAGGCGGGGGGGAATGAGCAGTTCTTC.

V gene TRBV28 combines with J gene TRBJ2-5; TRBD1 matches at 12 bases. The CDR3 is made up of 14 amino acids. V trimming: 8 bases; J trimming: 7 bases; junction bases outside the gene matches: 8. Per the germline V gene, CDR1 is MDHEN and CDR2 is SYDVKM. As DNA, the CDR3 is TGTGCCAGCGGATTCGGGACAGGGGGCGGGACCCAGTACTTC. Its translation: CASGFGTGGGTQYF.

This clone was recorded a few times. This rearrangement joins TRBV28 to TRBJ1-3, with D maybe TRBD1 (5 bases). Trimming took off 10 bases at V and 0 bases at J, with 7 bases between the two ends. This CDR3 is built from 12 residues. The germline gives CDR1 MDHEN, CDR2 SYDVKM. The CDR3 spells CATTGSGNTIYF. The CDR3 DNA reads as TGTGCCACCACAGGCTCTGGAAACACCATATATTTT. Variable domain in full (rest from reference TRBV28 and TRBJ1-3): DVKVTQSSRYLVKRTGEKVFLECVQDMDHENMFWYRQDPGLGLRLIYFSYDVKMKEKGDIPEGYSVSREKKERFSLILESASTNQTSMYLCATTGSGNTIYFGEGSWLTVV.

This sequence joins TRBV19 and TRBJ1-5; the match to TRBD1 covers 8 bases. The CDR3 totals 14 residues. The junction had 6 bases not matched to a gene; V was cut back by 5 bases and J by 6 bases. In germline, CDR1 is LNHDA, CDR2 SQIVND (reference sequence). The DNA of the CDR3 is TGTGCCAGTAGTTCCTACCAGGGGGCTCAGCCCCAGCATTTT. Its translation is CASSSYQGAQPQHF. The variable domain in full, completed from reference TRBV19 and TRBJ1-5, reads DGGITQSPKYLFRKEGQNVTLSCEQNLNHDAMYWYRQDPGQGLRLIYYSQIVNDFQKGDIAEGYSVSREKKESFPLTVTSAQKNPTAFYLCASSSYQGAQPQHFGDGTRLSIL.

The sample holds a few counts of this clone. In DNA form, the CDR3 reads TGTGCCAGCAGCTCCGGACAGGCTAGTAATGAAAAACTGTTTTTT. It specifies CASSSGQASNEKLFF. The chain combines TRBV5-4 with TRBJ1-4; TRBD1 agrees at 7 bases. This CDR3 is built from 15 residues. Germline values: CDR1 SGHNT, CDR2 YYREEE (reference sequence). V shed 3 bases, J shed 4 bases, and the junction held 6 bases outside the gene matches.

The gene calls are TRBV30 and TRBJ1-3; 9 bases match TRBD1. The CDR3 consists of 13 residues. The germline gives CDR1 GTSNPN, CDR2 SVGIG (reference sequence). J gave up 11 bases and V 3 bases, and 8 bases lay outside the gene matches. The CDR3 DNA sequence: TGTGCCTGGAGGCCCGGGACAGGGTTCTCCATATATTTT. It yields the protein CAWRPGTGFSIYF.

The J gene is TRBJ2-2, the V gene TRBV11-2, with 7 bases fitting TRBD1. V lost 5 bases, J lost 4 bases, and 10 bases stayed unmatched. This CDR3 contains 16 residues. Germline lookup yields CDR1 SGHAT and CDR2 FQNNGV. The CDR3 here is CASSSPGQIPTGELFF. CDR3 sequence (DNA): TGTGCCAGCAGCAGTCCGGGACAGATTCCCACCGGGGAGCTGTTTTTT.

The chain is built from TRBV5-6 and TRBJ2-1; 9 bases match TRBD1. CDR1 and CDR2 (germline): SGHDT, YYEEEE. This CDR3 region has 16 residues. V shed 0 bases, J shed 5 bases, and the junction held 6 bases outside the gene matches. CDR3 residues: CASSLGGTGQHNEQFF. For the CDR3, the DNA is TGTGCCAGCAGCTTGGGCGGGACAGGGCAACACAATGAGCAGTTCTTC.

This clone appeared a few times. The rearrangement links TRBV7-2 to TRBJ1-4, with D perhaps matching TRBD1 (5 bases). Germline V gene data show CDR1 as SGHTA and CDR2 as FQGNSA. The CDR3 runs 14 residues. With 8 bases removed from V and 4 bases from J, the gap between germline ends came to 14 bases. DNA of the CDR3: TGTGCCAGCCGAGTACAGGCGAGTAATGAAAAACTGTTTTTT. It specifies CASRVQASNEKLFF.

V gene TRBV19 combines with J gene TRBJ2-1; D perhaps matches TRBD1 (5 bases). Between the trimmed V and J ends, which lost 3 bases and 10 bases, there was a span of 13 bases. CDR3 length: 13 amino acids. CDR1 is LNHDA, CDR2 SQIVND, per germline (reference sequence). In nucleotides, the CDR3 is TGTGCCAGTAGTATCGGCAGGGTCAGCGAGCAGTTCTTC. Protein: CASSIGRVSEQFF. Looking up the rest from reference TRBV19 and TRBJ2-1 gives the full variable domain: DGGITQSPKYLFRKEGQNVTLSCEQNLNHDAMYWYRQDPGQGLRLIYYSQIVNDFQKGDIAEGYSVSREKKESFPLTVTSAQKNPTAFYLCASSIGRVSEQFFGPGTRLTVL.

This clone came up a few times. The chain recombines TRBV11-2 with TRBJ1-2; 7 nucleotides agree with TRBD1. The CDR3 runs to 17 residues. V gave up 4 bases and J gave up 0 bases; unmatched junction bases: 11. The germline V gene encodes CDR1 SGHAT and CDR2 FQNNGV. The CDR3 is CASSSLLRQGANYGYTF. The CDR3 coding sequence is TGTGCCAGCAGCTCCCTCCTCCGACAGGGAGCTAACTATGGCTACACCTTC.

This clone has a count of ten or more. The sample contains more than one DNA sequence encoding this CDR3. The V and J genes are TRBV5-5 and TRBJ1-5; TRBD1 matches at 7 bases. With V trimmed by 3 bases and J by 1 base, 4 bases remained unmatched. Germline assignment: CDR1 SGHKS and CDR2 YYEKEE (reference sequence). The CDR3 runs 15 residues. CDR3 in amino acids: CASSYGQVSNQPQHF. As DNA, the CDR3 is TGTGCCAGCAGCTACGGACAGGTGAGCAATCAGCCCCAGCATTTT. The full variable domain, its missing parts supplied by reference TRBV5-5 and TRBJ1-5, is DAGVTQSPTHLIKTRGQQVTLRCSPISGHKSVSWYQQVLGQGPQFIFQYYEKEERGRGNFPDRFSARQFPNYSSELNVNALLLGDSALYLCASSYGQVSNQPQHFGDGTRLSIL.

V and J are TRBV9 and TRBJ1-2; D is uncertain. Germline V gene data show CDR1 as SGDLS and CDR2 as YYNGEE. V was pared by 1 base and J by 5 bases, with 6 bases between. The CDR3 is made up of 12 amino acids. Written as DNA, the CDR3 is TGTGCCAGCAGCGTATCAGCGTATGGCTACACCTTC. This codes for CASSVSAYGYTF.

The V call is TRBV27, the J call TRBJ2-7, with 7 nucleotides matching TRBD1. The CDR3 covers 14 residues. The germline V gene encodes CDR1 MNHEY and CDR2 SMNVEV (reference sequence). Trimming removed 1 base from V and 0 bases from J; junction bases left unmatched: 0. CDR3 region: CASSLWDSSYEQYF. DNA for the CDR3: TGTGCCAGCAGTTTATGGGACAGCTCCTACGAGCAGTACTTC.

V is TRBV5-1 and J is TRBJ2-7; 9 nucleotides match TRBD1. The trim removed 6 bases at V and 3 bases at J, leaving 7 bases unmatched. CDR1 and CDR2 from the germline V gene are SGHRS and YFSETQ. The length of the CDR3 is 14 residues. CDR3 DNA: TGCGCCAGCATTCCGACAGGGGGATTCTACGAGCAGTACTTC. It is translated as CASIPTGGFYEQYF.

The V and J genes are TRBV7-8 and TRBJ1-6; the D gene is possibly TRBD1 (6 bases). This CDR3 comprises 16 residues. The V gene lost 5 bases and the J gene lost 9 bases, with 20 bases spanning the gap. Germline V lookup: CDR1 SGHVS, CDR2 FQNEAQ. For the CDR3, the DNA is TGTGCCAGCAGCCCACAGGGCACAGGGAGAAGTTCACCCCTCCACTTT. Protein: CASSPQGTGRSSPLHF.

This rearrangement joins TRBV4-1 to TRBJ1-2; maybe TRBD1 (6 bases). The CDR3 sequence is 14 residues long. V dropped 5 bases and J dropped 8 bases, with 18 bases sitting between them. The germline V gene has CDR1 MGHRA and CDR2 YSYEKL. CDR3 sequence: CASSVYRASGGYTF. The CDR3 DNA reads TGCGCCAGCAGCGTCTACAGGGCTTCTGGCGGCTACACCTTC.

This chain links TRBV4-3 with TRBJ2-2; 7 nucleotides agree with TRBD1. This CDR3 contains 13 residues. Trimming took 1 base from V and 13 from J; bases not matched to a gene: 6. In germline, CDR1 is LGHNA, CDR2 YSLEER. CDR3 region: CASSQGTGVVLFF. Written as DNA, the CDR3 is TGCGCCAGCAGCCAAGGCACAGGGGTCGTGCTGTTTTTT.

The genes are TRBV28 and TRBJ2-3; 7 bases match TRBD2. The CDR3 is 13 amino acids. Germline V lookup: CDR1 MDHEN, CDR2 SYDVKM. V lost 10 bases, J lost 4 bases, and 8 bases stayed unmatched. The CDR3 DNA follows: TGTGCCACCTCACTAGCGTCGGCAGATACGCAGTATTTT. Its protein product is CATSLASADTQYF.